Shown below are 23 T cell receptor beta chains from a single sample sequenced in a study of response to subunit inactivated influenza vaccine. MiXCR, run by TCRdb on the RT-PCR reads, gives a single entry per CDR3 protein. The sample shows about 530,000 distinct CDR3 sequences, 10% to 15% of them seen only once. Sequencing was performed on PBMCs from blood, taken roughly 45 days after vaccination. The source of these receptors is a man in his forties or fifties who received an inactivated influenza vaccine.

This clonotype has a handful of counts. The J gene is TRBJ1-6, the V gene TRBV6-2 or TRBV6-3; TRBD1 agrees at 9 bases. The V segment lost 0 bases and the J segment 9 bases; nucleotides outside the gene matches: 6. The CDR3 extends over 16 amino acids. Germline CDR1 and CDR2: MNHEY and SVGEGT. This chain's CDR3 is CASSYSRDRATSPLHF. DNA of the CDR3: TGTGCCAGCAGTTACTCAAGGGACAGGGCAACTTCACCCCTCCACTTT.

This clonotype was counted at least ten times. This chain uses TRBV20-1 with TRBJ1-2; perhaps TRBD1 as D (5 bases). Germline V lookup: CDR1 DFQATT, CDR2 SNEGSKA (reference sequence). The CDR3 runs 12 residues. V gave up 5 bases and J gave up 4 bases, with 11 bases separating them. CDR3 DNA: TGCAGTGCTCGGCAGGGTATCTATGGCTACACCTTC. Translation gives CSARQGIYGYTF.

This clonotype was recorded a few times. This chain connects TRBV20-1 to TRBJ1-1; no reliable D call. This CDR3 contains 14 residues. Germline CDR1 and CDR2: DFQATT and SNEGSKA (reference sequence). V was pared by 0 bases and J by 0 bases, with 8 bases between. CDR3 protein: CSAREAQMNTEAFF. The CDR3 DNA is TGCAGTGCTAGAGAGGCCCAGATGAACACTGAAGCTTTCTTT.

The chain carries TRBV30 and TRBJ1-5, with D uncertain. V was trimmed by 4 bases and J by 3 bases, leaving 13 bases between them. Germline assignment: CDR1 GTSNPN and CDR2 SVGIG (reference sequence). This CDR3 has 14 residues. As DNA, the CDR3 is TGTGCCTGGAAGGGTAGTGCGCCCAATCAGCCCCAGCATTTT. This gives the protein CAWKGSAPNQPQHF.

In its sample, this clonotype was seen a few times. This chain connects TRBV7-2 to TRBJ1-1; the D is unclear. V was cut by 6 bases and J by 0 bases, with 11 bases left in between. Looked up from germline, CDR1 is SGHTA and CDR2 is FQGNSA. The CDR3 consists of 14 residues. The CDR3 reads CASRSGAVNTEAFF. The CDR3 region has the DNA TGTGCCAGCAGATCCGGTGCTGTGAACACTGAAGCTTTCTTT.

V and J are TRBV27 and TRBJ2-2; unclear D gene. The CDR3 is made up of 17 amino acids. Germline V gives CDR1 MNHEY, CDR2 SMNVEV (reference sequence). V dropped 5 bases and J dropped 0 bases, with 16 bases sitting between them. The CDR3 is CASSPHPALANTGELFF. DNA for the CDR3: TGTGCCAGCAGTCCTCACCCTGCCCTAGCGAACACCGGGGAGCTGTTTTTT.

In this sample, this clonotype turned up many times. The chain carries TRBV11-2 and TRBJ2-3, with 11 bases fitting TRBD2. Germline V lookup: CDR1 SGHAT, CDR2 FQNNGV. There are 18 residues in the CDR3. Trimming at V came to 3 bases and at J to 2 bases, leaving 10 bases not matched to a gene. CDR3 in amino acids: CASSLGYMGLAVTDTQYF. The DNA of the CDR3 is TGTGCCAGCAGCTTGGGGTACATGGGACTAGCGGTCACAGATACGCAGTATTTT.

This clonotype was picked up many times. The chain carries TRBV20-1 and TRBJ2-7, with D possibly matching TRBD2 (6 bases). V was cut by 5 bases and J by 7 bases, with 18 bases left in between. The CDR3 consists of 13 residues. The germline V gene encodes CDR1 DFQATT and CDR2 SNEGSKA (reference sequence). The DNA of the CDR3 is TGCAGTGCTGGGGAGTGGTGGGCGGGAGAGCAGTACTTC. Amino acid sequence: CSAGEWWAGEQYF.

This clonotype was detected a few times. The gene calls are TRBV5-1 and TRBJ2-3, with TRBD1 matching over 9 bases. With 4 bases clipped from V and 2 bases from J, the junction kept 5 bases outside the gene matches. There are 15 residues in the CDR3. The germline V gene has CDR1 SGHRS and CDR2 YFSETQ. The CDR3 protein is CASSLEQGATDTQYF. CDR3 in DNA: TGCGCCAGCAGCCTAGAACAGGGGGCCACAGATACGCAGTATTTT.

The gene calls are TRBV28 and TRBJ2-6, with a possible D match to TRBD1 (6 bases). Germline V CDR1 and CDR2: MDHEN, SYDVKM. V lost 6 bases and J 1 base, leaving 7 bases between the germline ends. The CDR3 has 14 residues. The CDR3 coding sequence is TGTGCCAGCAGAGGGACATCTGGGGCCAACGTCCTGACTTTC. The encoded protein is CASRGTSGANVLTF.

This clonotype has just a few counts. This chain joins TRBV29-1 and TRBJ2-7, with a possible D match to TRBD2 (5 bases). The CDR3 is made up of 13 amino acids. V was pared by 6 bases and J by 5 bases, with 17 bases between. Germline V gene sequence: CDR1 SQVTM, CDR2 ANQGSEA. The CDR3 spells CSVGQITGNEQYF. CDR3 bases: TGCAGCGTAGGCCAGATCACCGGGAACGAGCAGTACTTC.

The chain uses TRBV12-3 or TRBV12-4 and TRBJ2-4; 7 bases agree with TRBD1. The CDR3 spans 18 residues. V was clipped by 4 bases and J by 0 bases; unmatched bases: 12. CDR3 in amino acids: CASSSIRDRTLAKNIQYF. The CDR3 bases are TGTGCCAGCAGTTCCATCCGGGACAGAACTTTAGCCAAAAACATTCAGTACTTC.

J is TRBJ2-5 and V is TRBV12-3 or TRBV12-4; 11 positions agree with TRBD2. This CDR3 has 14 residues. J gave up 3 bases and V 6 bases, and 3 bases lay outside the gene matches. CDR3: CASSQLAGEETQYF. Written as DNA, the CDR3 is TGTGCCAGCAGCCAACTAGCGGGAGAAGAGACCCAGTACTTC.

The chain couples TRBV6-1 to TRBJ2-1; TRBD2 agrees at 11 bases. The germline V gene encodes CDR1 MNHNS and CDR2 SASEGT. The ends lost 6 bases at V and 5 bases at J; junction bases unmatched: 6. This CDR3 region has 15 residues. The CDR3 DNA sequence: TGTGCCAGCAGAACCCTAGCGGGGGGTCACAATGAGCAGTTCTTC. Translated, it gives CASRTLAGGHNEQFF.

This rearrangement joins TRBV20-1 to TRBJ2-3; D unclear. This CDR3 contains 15 residues. The V end was cut by 2 bases, the J end by 3 bases, with 15 bases between. Germline V lookup: CDR1 DFQATT, CDR2 SNEGSKA (reference sequence). The CDR3 sequence is CSARPAETRTDTQYF. The CDR3 region has the DNA TGCAGTGCTAGACCGGCGGAAACGAGGACAGATACGCAGTATTTT.

In its sample, this clonotype was seen a few times. V usage is TRBV7-3 and J usage is TRBJ2-7; TRBD1 might be the D (8 bases). Trimming took off 5 bases at V and 4 bases at J, with 15 bases between the two ends. From germline, CDR1 is SGHTA and CDR2 FQGTGA. This CDR3 is 14 amino acids long. The CDR3 region has the DNA TGTGCCAGCAGCCCCACAGGGGGAGGGTACGAGCAGTACTTC. This codes for CASSPTGGGYEQYF.

The chain recombines TRBV6-2 or TRBV6-3 with TRBJ1-1, with D possibly matching TRBD1 (6 bases). Per germline, CDR1 MNHEY and CDR2 SVGEGT. Between the trimmed V and J ends, which lost 2 bases and 7 bases, there was a span of 8 bases. This CDR3 has 12 residues. The DNA of the CDR3 is TGTGCCAGCAGTTACGACAGGCGTGAAGCTTTCTTT. It yields the protein CASSYDRREAFF.

The table lists this clonotype with many counts. This rearrangement joins TRBV12-3 or TRBV12-4 to TRBJ2-1; 8 bases are shared with TRBD1. The CDR3 is made up of 15 amino acids. V shed 5 bases and J 4 bases; nucleotides not matched to a gene: 7. This CDR3 reads CASSLGQGFYNEQFF. The CDR3 DNA sequence: TGTGCCAGCAGTCTCGGACAGGGTTTTTACAATGAGCAGTTCTTC.

This clonotype was detected many times. The chain uses TRBV20-1 and TRBJ2-7; D is unresolved. V was clipped by 3 bases and J by 2 bases, with 14 bases between them. The CDR3 is made up of 14 amino acids. CDR1 is DFQATT and CDR2 is SNEGSKA in the germline V gene (reference sequence). CDR3 region: CSASETSKPYEQYF. DNA of the CDR3: TGCAGTGCTAGTGAGACATCGAAACCCTACGAGCAGTACTTC.

This sequence joins TRBV7-9 and TRBJ1-5, with D possibly being TRBD1 (6 bases). Between the trimmed V and J ends, which lost 4 bases and 4 bases, there was a span of 20 bases. The CDR3 has 17 amino acids. Germline values: CDR1 SEHNR, CDR2 FQNEAQ (reference sequence). CDR3 residues: CASSSSQYLDRNQPQHF. The CDR3 DNA reads TGTGCCAGCAGCTCCTCACAGTACCTAGACAGGAATCAGCCCCAGCATTTT.

This clonotype was detected ten times or more. The V and J genes are TRBV29-1 and TRBJ2-5; 8 nucleotides line up with TRBD1. V lost 3 bases, J lost 5 bases, and 5 bases stayed unmatched. CDR3 length: 13 amino acids. Germline CDR1 and CDR2: SQVTM and ANQGSEA. For the CDR3, the DNA is TGCAGCGTTGAGGCAGGGGGCTTTGAGACCCAGTACTTC. Its protein product is CSVEAGGFETQYF.

This clonotype occurred a few times. V usage is TRBV20-1 and J usage is TRBJ2-3, with 12 positions matching TRBD1. The CDR3 runs 20 residues. Germline V CDR1 and CDR2: DFQATT, SNEGSKA (reference sequence). J was trimmed by 0 bases and V by 0 bases; bases with no gene match: 13. CDR3 protein: CSAREIRPGQGAPSTDTQYF. In nucleotides, the CDR3 is TGCAGTGCTAGAGAGATCCGACCGGGACAGGGGGCACCGAGCACAGATACGCAGTATTTT.

This chain uses TRBV7-8 with TRBJ2-3, with D maybe TRBD2 (7 bases). Germline V gives CDR1 SGHVS, CDR2 FQNEAQ. The CDR3 length is 18 residues. V was pared by 5 bases and J by 6 bases, with 27 bases between. CDR3 residues: CASSANRRWGGFGDTQYF. In DNA, the CDR3 is TGTGCCAGCAGCGCAAACAGGCGTTGGGGGGGCTTTGGGGATACGCAGTATTTT.